Presented here are 27 T cell receptor beta chains from one specimen sequenced in a study of T cell responses to AZD1222 COVID-19 vaccine. Clones were sequenced by immunoSEQ multiplex PCR, and TCRdb holds only the in-frame ones, with some missing. The data show 95,000 to 100,000 clones, 70% to 90% seen once. The sequences come from peripheral blood, collected 28 days after the second AZD1222 dose. The receptors originated from an adult who received the AZD1222 COVID-19 vaccine.

The chain couples TRBV7-2 to TRBJ1-5, with D maybe TRBD1 (5 bases). The CDR3 runs 13 residues. The germline gives CDR1 SGHTA, CDR2 FQGNSA. Trimming shortened V by 3 bases and J by 4 bases, and 7 bases separated the two germline ends. Here the CDR3 reads CASSFQGNQPQHF. CDR3 DNA: TGTGCCAGCAGCTTTCAGGGTAATCAGCCCCAGCATTTT.

This chain connects TRBV19 to TRBJ2-1; D might be TRBD1 (5 bases). The CDR3 spans 13 residues. V was pared by 3 bases and J by 6 bases, with 9 bases between. The germline V gene encodes CDR1 LNHDA and CDR2 SQIVND (reference sequence). This chain's CDR3 is CASSIRQINEQFF. CDR3 nucleotides: TGTGCCAGTAGTATTCGACAGATCAATGAGCAGTTCTTC.

The chain uses TRBV6-5 and TRBJ2-3; 9 bases map to TRBD1. Trimming cost V 6 bases and J 6 bases; bases outside gene matches: 10. Germline V CDR1 and CDR2: MNHEY, SVGAGI. The CDR3 is 15 amino acids. For the CDR3, the DNA is TGTGCCAGCAGCACCGCGACAGGGGGAGTCGATACGCAGTATTTT. Translated: CASSTATGGVDTQYF.

A single count supports this clone. The V gene is TRBV7-9, the J gene TRBJ2-7, with D possibly TRBD2 on 5 matching bases. Trimming left V 4 bases short and J 6 bases short, with 28 bases between. CDR1 SEHNR and CDR2 FQNEAQ come from the germline V gene (reference sequence). CDR3 length: 18 amino acids. The CDR3: CASSSNLGGDWKVGEQYF. The CDR3 DNA reads as TGTGCCAGCAGCTCGAACTTAGGAGGAGACTGGAAGGTCGGCGAGCAGTACTTC.

The chain couples TRBV5-4 to TRBJ2-5, with a weak D call TRBD1 (5 bases). The CDR3 has 14 amino acids. Trimming removed 0 bases at V and 5 bases at J, with 11 bases between. Germline lookup yields CDR1 SGHNT and CDR2 YYREEE (reference sequence). CDR3 nucleotide sequence: TGTGCCAGCAGCTTGGAACCAGGGCGTGAGACCCAGTACTTC. Encoded protein: CASSLEPGRETQYF. The full variable domain, in which reference TRBV5-4 and TRBJ2-5 provide the parts outside the CDR3, is ETGVTQSPTHLIKTRGQQVTLRCSSQSGHNTVSWYQQALGQGPQFIFQYYREEENGRGNFPPRFSGLQFPNYSSELNVNALELDDSALYLCASSLEPGRETQYFGPGTRLLVL.

The chain couples TRBV18 to TRBJ2-5, with D maybe TRBD1 (5 bases). With 1 base removed from V and 2 bases from J, the gap between germline ends came to 8 bases. Germline CDR1 KGHSH, CDR2 LQKENI. The CDR3 covers 14 residues. DNA of the CDR3: TGTGCCAGCTCACCACGACAGACACAAGAGACCCAGTACTTC. It yields the protein CASSPRQTQETQYF.

This rearrangement joins TRBV9 to TRBJ1-1, with TRBD1 identical over 9 bases. Germline V gene data show CDR1 as SGDLS and CDR2 as YYNGEE. V was pared by 2 bases and J by 7 bases, with 6 bases of the junction left unmatched. The CDR3 sequence is 14 residues long. This chain's CDR3 is CASSVGTGRYEAFF. CDR3 DNA: TGTGCCAGCAGCGTCGGGACAGGGCGTTATGAAGCTTTCTTT.

This clone turned up a few times. This rearrangement joins TRBV27 to TRBJ2-7; D possibly corresponds to TRBD1 (6 bases). The CDR3 is 16 residues long. The V gene lost 5 bases and the J gene lost 4 bases, with 21 bases spanning the gap. Germline V gene sequence: CDR1 MNHEY, CDR2 SMNVEV (reference sequence). The CDR3 sequence is CASSPPGTMTRYEQYF. As DNA, the CDR3 is TGTGCCAGCAGTCCCCCCGGGACAATGACGCGGTACGAGCAGTACTTC.

This chain joins TRBV5-1 and TRBJ1-2; 9 bases are a match to TRBD1. Per the germline V gene, CDR1 is SGHRS and CDR2 is YFSETQ. This CDR3 is 15 amino acids long. Trimming removed 0 bases from V and 8 bases from J; junction bases left unmatched: 8. The chain's CDR3 is CASSLAPTGGRGYTF. CDR3 coding DNA: TGCGCCAGCAGCTTGGCCCCGACAGGGGGTAGGGGCTACACCTTC.

This chain links TRBV6-5 with TRBJ1-2; D possibly corresponds to TRBD1 (6 bases). Looked up from germline, CDR1 is MNHEY and CDR2 is SVGAGI. Trimming stripped 8 bases from V and 0 bases from J, with 13 bases between. This CDR3 spans 14 amino acids. The CDR3 loop is CASSTGDTNYGYTF. In DNA form, the CDR3 reads TGTGCCAGCTCGACAGGAGACACTAACTATGGCTACACCTTC.

The chain couples TRBV2 to TRBJ2-3, with 7 bases that match TRBD1. CDR3 size: 18 residues. Germline CDR1 SNHLY, CDR2 FYNNEI. Trimming at V came to 4 bases and at J to 0 bases, leaving 13 bases not matched to a gene. CDR3 coding DNA: TGTGCCAGCAGTGGACCCTCTTGGGGACAGCTTAGCACAGATACGCAGTATTTT. Residues: CASSGPSWGQLSTDTQYF.

The chain employs TRBV28 and TRBJ1-5; D is unresolved. This CDR3 region has 13 residues. The germline CDR1 and CDR2 sequences are MDHEN and SYDVKM. Trimming took 2 bases from V and 0 from J, leaving 2 bases between them. CDR3 bases: TGTGCCAGCAGTTTAAATAGCAATCAGCCCCAGCATTTT. It codes for CASSLNSNQPQHF.

The genes are TRBV29-1 and TRBJ2-7; 7 nucleotides agree with TRBD2. V trimming: 3 bases; J trimming: 7 bases; junction bases outside the gene matches: 3. Per germline, CDR1 SQVTM and CDR2 ANQGSEA. The CDR3 length is 11 residues. The CDR3 reads CSVDWGGEQYF. The CDR3 nucleotides read TGCAGCGTTGACTGGGGAGGGGAGCAGTACTTC.

The J gene is TRBJ1-1, the V gene TRBV30, with 8 nucleotides matching TRBD1. CDR1 GTSNPN and CDR2 SVGIG come from the germline V gene (reference sequence). V shed 5 bases, J shed 1 base, and the junction held 3 bases outside the gene matches. The CDR3 runs 13 residues. The CDR3 loop reads CAWVGTGNTEAFF. CDR3 in DNA: TGTGCCTGGGTGGGGACAGGGAACACTGAAGCTTTCTTT. Variable domain in full (rest from reference TRBV30 and TRBJ1-1): SQTIHQWPATLVQPVGSPLSLECTVEGTSNPNLYWYRQAAGRGLQLLFYSVGIGQISSEVPQNLSASRPQDRQFILSSKKLLLSDSGFYLCAWVGTGNTEAFFGQGTRLTVV.

This clone was observed once. The CDR3 protein is CASSFGDTGAFF. The CDR3 coding sequence is TGTGCCAGCAGCTTCGGGGATACGGGGGCTTTCTTT. The chain joins TRBV7-9 to TRBJ1-1; no reliable D call. Trimming took 3 bases from V and 11 from J, leaving 13 bases between them. Germline V gene lookup returns CDR1 SEHNR and CDR2 FQNEAQ (reference sequence). The CDR3 sequence is 12 residues long.

This chain connects TRBV18 to TRBJ1-3, with 8 bases lining up with TRBD1. The length of the CDR3 is 13 residues. V was clipped by 9 bases and J by 2 bases; unmatched bases: 3. Per germline, CDR1 KGHSH and CDR2 LQKENI. The CDR3 DNA follows: TGTGCCAGTTTACAGGGGGCTGGAAACACCATATATTTT. It translates to CASLQGAGNTIYF.

The chain links TRBV5-4 to TRBJ2-7; TRBD2 might be the D (6 bases). CDR3 length: 13 residues. Trimming removed 9 bases at V and 2 bases at J, with 15 bases between. Germline V gene lookup returns CDR1 SGHNT and CDR2 YYREEE (reference sequence). The CDR3 region is CAISGTETYEQYF. CDR3 nucleotides: TGTGCCATTTCCGGGACTGAGACCTACGAGCAGTACTTC.

This chain connects TRBV7-3 to TRBJ2-7; TRBD1 matches at 8 bases. J lost 10 bases, V lost 4 bases, and 12 bases had no gene match. This CDR3 comprises 14 residues. The germline V gene has CDR1 SGHTA and CDR2 FQGTGA. The CDR3: CASSSLSGDRIQYF. CDR3 coding DNA: TGTGCCAGCAGCTCCCTATCCGGGGACAGGATTCAGTACTTC. Looking up the rest from reference TRBV7-3 and TRBJ2-7 gives the full variable domain: GAGVSQTPSNKVTEKGKYVELRCDPISGHTALYWYRQSLGQGPEFLIYFQGTGAADDSGLPNDRFFAVRPEGSVSTLKIQRTERGDSAVYLCASSSLSGDRIQYFGPGTRLTVT.

This sequence joins TRBV6-2 or TRBV6-3 and TRBJ2-7; the D is unclear. In germline, CDR1 is MNHEY, CDR2 SVGEGT. This CDR3 region has 15 residues. The germline V and J ends were trimmed by 1 base and 4 bases, with 14 bases remaining between them. The CDR3 DNA is TGTGCCAGCAGTTACTTGGGCAGAGTGGAGTACGAGCAGTACTTC. Amino acids: CASSYLGRVEYEQYF.

This sequence joins TRBV7-9 and TRBJ2-7; 10 nucleotides align to TRBD1. The CDR3 totals 16 residues. From germline, CDR1 is SEHNR and CDR2 FQNEAQ (reference sequence). V was pared by 3 bases and J by 0 bases, with 5 bases of the junction left unmatched. CDR3 sequence (DNA): TGTGCCAGCAGCTTCTATGGGACAGGGGTCTCCTACGAGCAGTACTTC. It specifies CASSFYGTGVSYEQYF.

The V call is TRBV29-1, the J call TRBJ2-1; D is tentatively TRBD1 or TRBD2 (5 bases each). Germline V gene data show CDR1 as SQVTM and CDR2 as ANQGSEA. The length of the CDR3 is 13 residues. V lost 3 bases to trimming and J lost 5 bases, with 11 bases between them. The DNA for the CDR3 is TGCAGCGTTGAGCCTGGGGGTCACAATGAGCAGTTCTTC. Amino acid sequence: CSVEPGGHNEQFF.

This clone was seen just once. The chain joins TRBV6-2 or TRBV6-3 to TRBJ2-1, with 7 positions matching TRBD2. There are 17 residues in the CDR3. Per the germline V gene, CDR1 is MNHEY and CDR2 is SVGEGT. Trimming cost V 2 bases and J 4 bases; bases outside gene matches: 11. The CDR3 sequence: CASSYGEGTRNYNEQFF. The CDR3 bases are TGTGCCAGCAGTTACGGGGAGGGGACGCGAAATTACAATGAGCAGTTCTTC.

V gene TRBV2 combines with J gene TRBJ1-4; D is unresolved. The CDR3 sequence is 13 residues long. CDR1 and CDR2 (germline): SNHLY, FYNNEI. V was clipped by 7 bases and J by 8 bases, with 14 bases between them. CDR3 sequence (DNA): TGTGCCAGCATCGAAGGGCCCCGGGAAAAACTGTTTTTT. Protein sequence: CASIEGPREKLFF.

The V gene is TRBV19, the J gene TRBJ1-1; a weak D match, TRBD1 (5 bases). Germline CDR1 is LNHDA and CDR2 is SQIVND (reference sequence). The CDR3 runs 13 residues. V lost 3 bases and J 6 bases, leaving 11 bases between the germline ends. The CDR3 loop is CASSIPGRSEAFF. In nucleotides, the CDR3 is TGTGCCAGTAGTATTCCAGGGAGGTCTGAAGCTTTCTTT.

The chain is built from TRBV6-5 and TRBJ1-2, with 10 nucleotides matching TRBD1. Germline values: CDR1 MNHEY, CDR2 SVGAGI. The junction had 8 bases not matched to a gene; V was cut back by 10 bases and J by 6 bases. This CDR3 comprises 13 residues. CDR3 in amino acids: CATRTGGTNGYTF. For the CDR3, the DNA is TGTGCCACCCGGACAGGGGGAACGAATGGCTACACCTTC.

The J gene is TRBJ1-1, the V gene TRBV6-1; no clear D gene. Trimming took 2 bases from V and 6 from J, leaving 10 bases between them. CDR1 and CDR2 from the germline V gene are MNHNS and SASEGT. The CDR3 runs 13 residues. CDR3: CASSESGRPEAFF. For the CDR3, the DNA is TGTGCCAGCAGTGAATCTGGGCGGCCTGAAGCTTTCTTT.

The chain couples TRBV5-6 to TRBJ2-7; TRBD2 aligns across 10 bases. The V gene's germline CDR1 is SGHDT and CDR2 YYEEEE. The CDR3 extends over 17 amino acids. The V gene end was trimmed by 2 bases and the J gene end by 2 bases; junction bases not matched to a gene: 10. CDR3 nucleotides: TGTGCCAGCAGCTTCGGGACTAGCGTTGGGGCGGCCTACGAGCAGTACTTC. This translates into CASSFGTSVGAAYEQYF.